This T cell receptor (beta chain) was recorded in a study of T cell responses to AZD1222 COVID-19 vaccine. The method was immunoSEQ multiplex PCR; TCRdb's version includes in-frame clones alone and lacks a portion of them. Of roughly 200,000 clones in the sample, 85% to 95% were seen once. Trimming took off 4 bases at V and 1 base at J, with 13 bases between the two ends. The germline CDR1 and CDR2 sequences are SGHRS and YFSETQ. The length of the CDR3 is 15 residues. V gene TRBV5-1 combines with J gene TRBJ2-3; weak D call: TRBD2 (5 bases). Sequencing was performed on peripheral blood, taken 28 days after the second dose of the MenACWY control vaccine. This clonotype was obtained from an adult who received the MenACWY meningococcal vaccine as a control. The CDR3 sequence is CASSTVDSGTDTQYF. CDR3 coding DNA: TGCGCCAGCAGCACGGTGGACTCGGGCACAGATACGCAGTATTTT.